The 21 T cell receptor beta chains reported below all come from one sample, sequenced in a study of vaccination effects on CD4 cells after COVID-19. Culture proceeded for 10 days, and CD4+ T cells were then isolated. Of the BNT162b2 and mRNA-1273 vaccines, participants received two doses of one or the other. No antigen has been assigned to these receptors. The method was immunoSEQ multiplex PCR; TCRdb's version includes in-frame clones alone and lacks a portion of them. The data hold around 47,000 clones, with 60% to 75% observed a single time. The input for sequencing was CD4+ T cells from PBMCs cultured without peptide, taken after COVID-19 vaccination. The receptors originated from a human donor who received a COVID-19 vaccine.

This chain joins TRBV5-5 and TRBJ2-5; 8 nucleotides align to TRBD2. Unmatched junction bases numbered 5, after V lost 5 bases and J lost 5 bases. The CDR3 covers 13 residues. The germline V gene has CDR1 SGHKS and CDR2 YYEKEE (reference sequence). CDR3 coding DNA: TGTGCCAGCAGTTTCAGCGGGAGTGAGACCCAGTACTTC. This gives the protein CASSFSGSETQYF.

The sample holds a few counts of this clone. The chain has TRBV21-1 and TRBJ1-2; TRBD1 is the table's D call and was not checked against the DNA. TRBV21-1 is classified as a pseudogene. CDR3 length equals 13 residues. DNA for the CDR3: TGTGCCAGCAGCAAAAGGGACAGCTATGGCTACACCTTC. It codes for CASSKRDSYGYTF.

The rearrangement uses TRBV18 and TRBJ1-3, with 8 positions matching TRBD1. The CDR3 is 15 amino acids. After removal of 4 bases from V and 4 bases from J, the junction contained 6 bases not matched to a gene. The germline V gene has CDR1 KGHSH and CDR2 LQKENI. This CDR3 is CASSQAGGGGNTIYF. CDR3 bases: TGTGCCAGCTCACAAGCAGGGGGCGGCGGAAACACCATATATTTT.

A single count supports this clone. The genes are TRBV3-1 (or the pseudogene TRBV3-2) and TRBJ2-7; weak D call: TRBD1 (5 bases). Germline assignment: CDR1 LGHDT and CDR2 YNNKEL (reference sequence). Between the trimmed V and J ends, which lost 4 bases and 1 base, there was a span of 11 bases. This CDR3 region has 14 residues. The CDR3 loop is CASSPDSRSYEQYF. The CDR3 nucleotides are TGTGCCAGCAGCCCCGACAGCCGGTCCTACGAGCAGTACTTC.

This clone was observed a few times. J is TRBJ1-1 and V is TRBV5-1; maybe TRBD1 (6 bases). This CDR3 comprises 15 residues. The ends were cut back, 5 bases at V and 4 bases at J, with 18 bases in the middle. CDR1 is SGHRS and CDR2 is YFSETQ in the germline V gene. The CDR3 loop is CASSISGAGGTEAFF. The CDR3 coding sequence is TGCGCCAGCAGTATATCAGGGGCGGGTGGCACTGAAGCTTTCTTT.

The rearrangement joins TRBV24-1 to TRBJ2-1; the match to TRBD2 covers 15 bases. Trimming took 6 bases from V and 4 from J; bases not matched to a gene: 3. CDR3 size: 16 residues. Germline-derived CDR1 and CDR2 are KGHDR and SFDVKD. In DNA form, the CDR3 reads TGTGCCACCAGTTCGGGACTAGCGGGGGGTTACAATGAGCAGTTCTTC. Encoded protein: CATSSGLAGGYNEQFF.

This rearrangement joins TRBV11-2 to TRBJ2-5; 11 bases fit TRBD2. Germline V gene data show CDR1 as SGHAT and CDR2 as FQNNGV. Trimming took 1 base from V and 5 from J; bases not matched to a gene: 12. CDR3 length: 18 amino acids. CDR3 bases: TGTGCCAGCAGCTTAGTGGGTTTAGCGGGAGGGCCATTGGAGACCCAGTACTTC. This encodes CASSLVGLAGGPLETQYF.

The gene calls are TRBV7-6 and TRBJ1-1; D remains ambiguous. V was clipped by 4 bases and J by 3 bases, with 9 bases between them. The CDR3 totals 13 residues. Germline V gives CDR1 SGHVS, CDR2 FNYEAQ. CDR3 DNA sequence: TGTGCCAGCAGCTCCCAGCAGGACACTGAAGCTTTCTTT. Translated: CASSSQQDTEAFF.

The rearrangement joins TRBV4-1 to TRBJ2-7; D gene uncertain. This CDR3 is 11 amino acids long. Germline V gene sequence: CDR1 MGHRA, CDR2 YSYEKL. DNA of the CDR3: TGCGCGGACCACCCTACTTACGAGCAGTACTTC. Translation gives CADHPTYEQYF.

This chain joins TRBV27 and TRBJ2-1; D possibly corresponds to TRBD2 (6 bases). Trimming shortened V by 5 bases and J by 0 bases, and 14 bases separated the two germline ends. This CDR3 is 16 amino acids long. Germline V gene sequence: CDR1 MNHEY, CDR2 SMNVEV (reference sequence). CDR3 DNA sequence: TGTGCCAGCAGTCCAGGGACTGCAACCTCCTACAATGAGCAGTTCTTC. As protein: CASSPGTATSYNEQFF.

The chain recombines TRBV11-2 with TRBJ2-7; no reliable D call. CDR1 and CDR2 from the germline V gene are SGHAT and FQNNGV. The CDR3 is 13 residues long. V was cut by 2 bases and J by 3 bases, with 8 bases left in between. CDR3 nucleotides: TGTGCCAGCAGCTTATCGGAGAGCTACGAGCAGTACTTC. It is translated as CASSLSESYEQYF.

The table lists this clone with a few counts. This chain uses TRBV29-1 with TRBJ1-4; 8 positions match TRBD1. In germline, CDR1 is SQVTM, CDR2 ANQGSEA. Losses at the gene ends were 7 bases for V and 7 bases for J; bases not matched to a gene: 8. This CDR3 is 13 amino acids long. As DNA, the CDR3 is TGCAGCGGTCAGACAGGGGCGGCTGAAAAACTGTTTTTT. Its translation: CSGQTGAAEKLFF.

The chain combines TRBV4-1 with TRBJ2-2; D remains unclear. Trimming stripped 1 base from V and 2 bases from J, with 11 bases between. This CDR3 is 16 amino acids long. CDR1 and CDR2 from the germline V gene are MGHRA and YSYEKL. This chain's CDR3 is CASSQVLGKNTGELFF. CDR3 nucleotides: TGCGCCAGCAGCCAAGTTCTCGGAAAAAACACCGGGGAGCTGTTTTTT.

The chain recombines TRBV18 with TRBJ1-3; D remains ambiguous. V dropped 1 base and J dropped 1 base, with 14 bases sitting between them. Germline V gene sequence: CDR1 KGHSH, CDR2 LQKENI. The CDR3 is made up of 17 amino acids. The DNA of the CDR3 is TGTGCCAGCTCACCACGGACTGACTTAACTTCTGGAAACACCATATATTTT. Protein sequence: CASSPRTDLTSGNTIYF.

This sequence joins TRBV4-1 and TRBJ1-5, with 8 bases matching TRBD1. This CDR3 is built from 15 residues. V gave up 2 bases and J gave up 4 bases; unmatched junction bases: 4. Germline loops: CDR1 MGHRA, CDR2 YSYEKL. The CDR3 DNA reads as TGCGCCAGCAGCCAACCGGACAGGGAAAATCAGCCCCAGCATTTT. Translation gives CASSQPDRENQPQHF.

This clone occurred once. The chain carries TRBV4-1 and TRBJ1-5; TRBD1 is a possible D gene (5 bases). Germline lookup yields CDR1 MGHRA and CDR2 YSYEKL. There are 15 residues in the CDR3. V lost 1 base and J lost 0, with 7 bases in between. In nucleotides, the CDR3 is TGCGCCAGCAGCCAAGGACAGTATAGCAATCAGCCCCAGCATTTT. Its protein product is CASSQGQYSNQPQHF.

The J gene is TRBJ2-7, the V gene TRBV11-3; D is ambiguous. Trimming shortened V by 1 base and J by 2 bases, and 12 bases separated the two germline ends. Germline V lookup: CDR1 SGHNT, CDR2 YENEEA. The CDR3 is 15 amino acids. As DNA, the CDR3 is TGTGCCAGCAGCTTAGGAAACTCGCCAACCTACGAGCAGTACTTC. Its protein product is CASSLGNSPTYEQYF.

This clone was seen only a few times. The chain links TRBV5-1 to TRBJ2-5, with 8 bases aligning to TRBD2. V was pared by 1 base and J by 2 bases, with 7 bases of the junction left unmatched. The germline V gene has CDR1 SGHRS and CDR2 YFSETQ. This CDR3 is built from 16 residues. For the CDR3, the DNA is TGCGCCAGCAGCTTGTATGCGGGAGGATCTCAAGAGACCCAGTACTTC. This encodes CASSLYAGGSQETQYF.

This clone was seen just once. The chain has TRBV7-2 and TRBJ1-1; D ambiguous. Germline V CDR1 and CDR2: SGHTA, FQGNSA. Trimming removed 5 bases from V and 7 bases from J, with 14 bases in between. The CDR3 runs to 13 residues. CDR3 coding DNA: TGTGCCAGCAGCCAAACGCGGGAAAATGAAGCTTTCTTT. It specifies CASSQTRENEAFF.

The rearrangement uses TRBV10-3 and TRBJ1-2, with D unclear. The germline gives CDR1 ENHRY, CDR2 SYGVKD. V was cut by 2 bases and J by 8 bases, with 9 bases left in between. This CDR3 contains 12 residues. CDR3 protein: CAISEPNRGYTF. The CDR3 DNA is TGTGCCATCAGTGAGCCCAACCGGGGCTACACCTTC.

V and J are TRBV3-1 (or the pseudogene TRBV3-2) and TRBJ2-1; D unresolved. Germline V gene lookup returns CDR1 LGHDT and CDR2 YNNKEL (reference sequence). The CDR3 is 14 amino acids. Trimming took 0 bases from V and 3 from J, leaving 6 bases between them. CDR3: CASSQDTYYNEQFF. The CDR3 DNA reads TGTGCCAGCAGCCAAGACACCTACTACAATGAGCAGTTCTTC.